Reported below is one T cell receptor beta chain. Its antigen is unidentified. This record belongs to a study of T cells after yellow fever vaccination. Study at large: Preparing low-cell-number fractions relied on SMART-Seq v4 Ultra Low Input.

The study's findings and limits: Relatively few clonotypes were ones that appeared in both CD4 and CD8 compartments. Contamination by abundant bulk-population clonotypes could be present in FACS-sorted repertoires. Booster samples showed a return of most primary-vaccination clones (approximately 95% CD4, approximately 88% CD8).

The germline V gene has CDR1 MNHEY and CDR2 SVGEGT. This CDR3 is 14 amino acids long. V dropped 6 bases and J dropped 3 bases, with 15 bases sitting between them. In TCRdb, the 5' RACE reads were re-called with MiXCR into one record per CDR3 protein. This sample has about 550,000 distinct CDR3 sequences, with 15% to 20% found just once. The sample in question was PBMCs, obtained 15 days after the yellow fever booster vaccination. The sequence was collected from a man aged 25-45 years who received the YFV17D yellow fever vaccine. The chain links TRBV6-2 or TRBV6-3 to TRBJ2-7; either TRBD1 or TRBD2 may supply D (5 bases each). In nucleotides, the CDR3 is TGTGCCAGCAGATACGACAGCGGCAACTACGAGCAGTACTTC. Translating gives CASRYDSGNYEQYF.